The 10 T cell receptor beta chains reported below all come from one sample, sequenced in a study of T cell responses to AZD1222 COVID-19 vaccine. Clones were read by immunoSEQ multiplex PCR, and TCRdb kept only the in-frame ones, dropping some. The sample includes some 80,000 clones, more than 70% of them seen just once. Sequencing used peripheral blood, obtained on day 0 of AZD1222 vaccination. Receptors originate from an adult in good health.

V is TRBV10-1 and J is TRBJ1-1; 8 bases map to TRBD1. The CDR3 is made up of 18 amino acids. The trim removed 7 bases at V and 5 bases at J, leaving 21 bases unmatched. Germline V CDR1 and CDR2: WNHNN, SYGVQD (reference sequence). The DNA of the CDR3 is TGCGCCAGCATTGGCCTCTCAGGGGGCGCCGGGGAGGAAACTGAAGCTTTCTTT. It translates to CASIGLSGGAGEETEAFF.

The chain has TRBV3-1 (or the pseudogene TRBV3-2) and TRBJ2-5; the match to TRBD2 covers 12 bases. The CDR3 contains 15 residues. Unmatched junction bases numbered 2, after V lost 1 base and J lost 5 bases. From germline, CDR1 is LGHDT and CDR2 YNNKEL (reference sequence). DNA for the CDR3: TGTGCCAGCAGCCAAGGGCTAGCGGGGGGGGAGACCCAGTACTTC. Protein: CASSQGLAGGETQYF.

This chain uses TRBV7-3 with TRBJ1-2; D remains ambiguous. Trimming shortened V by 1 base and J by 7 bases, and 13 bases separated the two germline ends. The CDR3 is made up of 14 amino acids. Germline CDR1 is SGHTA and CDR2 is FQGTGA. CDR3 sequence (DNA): TGTGCCAGCAGCTTAAGACGGCCTCGGGGTGGCTACACCTTC. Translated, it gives CASSLRRPRGGYTF.

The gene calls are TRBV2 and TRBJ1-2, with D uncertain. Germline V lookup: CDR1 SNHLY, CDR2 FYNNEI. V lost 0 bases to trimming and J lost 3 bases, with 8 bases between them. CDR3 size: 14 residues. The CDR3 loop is CASSEAPGYYGYTF. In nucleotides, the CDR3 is TGTGCCAGCAGTGAAGCACCCGGATACTATGGCTACACCTTC.

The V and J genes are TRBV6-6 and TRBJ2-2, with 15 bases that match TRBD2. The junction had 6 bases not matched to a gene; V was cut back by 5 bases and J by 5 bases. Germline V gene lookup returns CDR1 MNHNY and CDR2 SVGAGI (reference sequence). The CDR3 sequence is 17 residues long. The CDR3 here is CASSQGLAGGGTGELFF. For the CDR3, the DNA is TGTGCCAGCAGTCAGGGACTAGCGGGAGGAGGGACCGGGGAGCTGTTTTTT.

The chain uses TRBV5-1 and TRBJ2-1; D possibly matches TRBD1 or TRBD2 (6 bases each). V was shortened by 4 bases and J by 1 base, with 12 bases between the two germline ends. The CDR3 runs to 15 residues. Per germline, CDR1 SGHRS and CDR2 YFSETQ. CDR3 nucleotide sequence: TGCGCCAGCAGCGCCGGGGGCGGATCCTACAATGAGCAGTTCTTC. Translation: CASSAGGGSYNEQFF.

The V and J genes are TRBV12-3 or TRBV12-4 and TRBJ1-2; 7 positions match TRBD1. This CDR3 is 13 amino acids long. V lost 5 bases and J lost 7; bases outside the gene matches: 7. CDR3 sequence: CASSLGRGRGYTF. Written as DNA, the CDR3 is TGTGCCAGCAGTCTCGGGAGGGGGCGTGGCTACACCTTC.

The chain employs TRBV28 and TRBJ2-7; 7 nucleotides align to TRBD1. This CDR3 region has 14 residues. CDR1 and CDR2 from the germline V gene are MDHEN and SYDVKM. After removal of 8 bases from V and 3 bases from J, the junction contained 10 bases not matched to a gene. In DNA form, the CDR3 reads TGTGCCAGCCTCCCCGGGGACAGAGTCTACGAGCAGTACTTC. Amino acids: CASLPGDRVYEQYF.

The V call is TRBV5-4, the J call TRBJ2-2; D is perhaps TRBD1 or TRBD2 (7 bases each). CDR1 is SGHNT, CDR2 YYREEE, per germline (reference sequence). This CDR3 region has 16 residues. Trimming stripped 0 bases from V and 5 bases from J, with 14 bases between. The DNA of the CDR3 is TGTGCCAGCAGCTTGGCTGGCAGGGGGGGGACCGGGGAGCTGTTTTTT. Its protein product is CASSLAGRGGTGELFF.

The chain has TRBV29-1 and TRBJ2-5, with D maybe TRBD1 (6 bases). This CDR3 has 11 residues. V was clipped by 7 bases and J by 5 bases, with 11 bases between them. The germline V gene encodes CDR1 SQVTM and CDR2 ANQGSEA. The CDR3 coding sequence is TGCAGCGGAAACAGGGTGGAGACCCAGTACTTC. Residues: CSGNRVETQYF.